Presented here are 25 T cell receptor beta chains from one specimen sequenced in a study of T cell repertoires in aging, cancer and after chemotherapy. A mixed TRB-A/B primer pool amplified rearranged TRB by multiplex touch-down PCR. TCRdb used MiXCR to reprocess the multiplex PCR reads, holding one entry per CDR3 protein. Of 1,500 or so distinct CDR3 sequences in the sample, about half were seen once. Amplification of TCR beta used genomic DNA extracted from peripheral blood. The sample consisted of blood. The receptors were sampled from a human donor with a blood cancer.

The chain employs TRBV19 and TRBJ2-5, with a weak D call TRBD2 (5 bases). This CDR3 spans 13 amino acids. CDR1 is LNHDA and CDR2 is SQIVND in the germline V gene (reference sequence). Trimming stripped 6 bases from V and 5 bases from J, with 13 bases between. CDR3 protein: CASSDTSRETQYF. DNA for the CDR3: TGTGCCAGTAGCGATACTAGTCGGGAGACCCAGTACTTC. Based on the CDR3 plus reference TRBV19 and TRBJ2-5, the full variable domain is DGGITQSPKYLFRKEGQNVTLSCEQNLNHDAMYWYRQDPGQGLRLIYYSQIVNDFQKGDIAEGYSVSREKKESFPLTVTSAQKNPTAFYLCASSDTSRETQYFGPGTRLLVL.

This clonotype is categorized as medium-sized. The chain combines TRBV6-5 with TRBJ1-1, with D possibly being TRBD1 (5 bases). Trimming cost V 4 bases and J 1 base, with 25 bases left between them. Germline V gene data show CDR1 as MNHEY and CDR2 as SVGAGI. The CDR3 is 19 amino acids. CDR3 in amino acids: CASSWTFGDGALANTEAFF. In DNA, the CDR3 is TGTGCCAGCAGTTGGACCTTTGGAGACGGGGCACTCGCGAACACTGAAGCTTTCTTT.

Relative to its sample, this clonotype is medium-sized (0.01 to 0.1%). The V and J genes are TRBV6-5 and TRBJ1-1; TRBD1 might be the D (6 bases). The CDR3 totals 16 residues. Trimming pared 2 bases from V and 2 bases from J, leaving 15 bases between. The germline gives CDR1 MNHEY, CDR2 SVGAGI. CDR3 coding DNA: TGTGCCAGCAGTTACGCCTTCATGGGGGGCAACACTGAAGCTTTCTTT. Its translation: CASSYAFMGGNTEAFF.

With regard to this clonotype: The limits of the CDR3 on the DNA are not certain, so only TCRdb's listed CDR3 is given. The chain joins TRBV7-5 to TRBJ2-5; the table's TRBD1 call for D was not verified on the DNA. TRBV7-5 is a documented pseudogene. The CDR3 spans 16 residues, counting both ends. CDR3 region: CISVPAAIQGKKTQYF.

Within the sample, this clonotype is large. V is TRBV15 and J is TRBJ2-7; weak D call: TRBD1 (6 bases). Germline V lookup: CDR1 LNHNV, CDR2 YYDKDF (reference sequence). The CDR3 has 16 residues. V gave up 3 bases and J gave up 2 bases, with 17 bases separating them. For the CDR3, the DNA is TGTGCCACCAGCAGGGCCCCGGGGCAGGGGCCCTACGAGCAGTACTTC. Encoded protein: CATSRAPGQGPYEQYF.

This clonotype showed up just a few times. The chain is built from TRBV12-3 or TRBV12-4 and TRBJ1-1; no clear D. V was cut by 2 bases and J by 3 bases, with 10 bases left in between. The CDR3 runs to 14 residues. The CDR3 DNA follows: TGTGCCAGCAGTTTAAACCTGAGGGACACTGAAGCTTTCTTT. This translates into CASSLNLRDTEAFF.

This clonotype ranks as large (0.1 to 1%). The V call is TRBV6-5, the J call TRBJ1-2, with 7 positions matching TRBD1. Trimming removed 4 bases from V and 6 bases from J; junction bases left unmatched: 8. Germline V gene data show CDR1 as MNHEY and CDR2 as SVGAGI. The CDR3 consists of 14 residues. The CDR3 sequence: CASSSGARGDGYTF. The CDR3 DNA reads TGTGCCAGCAGTTCGGGCGCCAGGGGGGATGGCTACACCTTC.

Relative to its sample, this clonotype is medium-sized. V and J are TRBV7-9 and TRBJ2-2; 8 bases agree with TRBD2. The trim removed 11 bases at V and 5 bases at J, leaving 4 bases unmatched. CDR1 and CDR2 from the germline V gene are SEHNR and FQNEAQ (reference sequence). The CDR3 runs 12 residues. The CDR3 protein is CALTSGTGELFF. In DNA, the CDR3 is TGTGCCCTTACTAGCGGTACCGGGGAGCTGTTTTTT.

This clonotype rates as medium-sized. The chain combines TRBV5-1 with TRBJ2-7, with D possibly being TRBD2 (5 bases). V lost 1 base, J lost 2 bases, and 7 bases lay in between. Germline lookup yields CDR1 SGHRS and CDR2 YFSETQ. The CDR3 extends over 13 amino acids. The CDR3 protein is CASSLTGTYEQYF. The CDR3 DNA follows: TGCGCCAGCAGCTTGACGGGAACCTACGAGCAGTACTTC.

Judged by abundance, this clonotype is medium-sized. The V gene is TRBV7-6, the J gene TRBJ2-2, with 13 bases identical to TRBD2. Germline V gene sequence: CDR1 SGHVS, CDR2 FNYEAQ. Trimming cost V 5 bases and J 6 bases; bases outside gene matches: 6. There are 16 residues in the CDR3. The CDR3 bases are TGTGCCAGCAGCCCTCGGACTAGCGGGGGAGCCGGGGAGCTGTTTTTT. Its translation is CASSPRTSGGAGELFF. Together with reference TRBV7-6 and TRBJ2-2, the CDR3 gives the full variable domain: GAGVSQSPRYKVTKRGQDVALRCDPISGHVSLYWYRQALGQGPEFLTYFNYEAQQDKSGLPNDRFSAERPEGSISTLTIQRTEQRDSAMYRCASSPRTSGGAGELFFGEGSRLTVL.

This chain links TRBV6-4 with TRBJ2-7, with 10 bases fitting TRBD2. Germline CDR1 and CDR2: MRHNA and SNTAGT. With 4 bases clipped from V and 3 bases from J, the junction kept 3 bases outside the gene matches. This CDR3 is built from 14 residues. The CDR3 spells CASSASGGLYEQYF. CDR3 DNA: TGTGCCAGCAGTGCTAGCGGGGGACTCTACGAGCAGTACTTC.

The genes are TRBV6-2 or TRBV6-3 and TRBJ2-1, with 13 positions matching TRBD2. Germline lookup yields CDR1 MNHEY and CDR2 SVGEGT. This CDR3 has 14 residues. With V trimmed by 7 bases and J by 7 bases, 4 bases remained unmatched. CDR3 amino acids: CASKTSGGTNEQFF. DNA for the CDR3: TGTGCCAGCAAGACTAGCGGGGGGACTAATGAGCAGTTCTTC.

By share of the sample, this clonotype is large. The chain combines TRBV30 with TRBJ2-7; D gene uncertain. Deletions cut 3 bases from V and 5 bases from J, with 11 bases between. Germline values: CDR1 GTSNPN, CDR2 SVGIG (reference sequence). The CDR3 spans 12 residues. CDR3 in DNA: TGTGCCTGGAGACGGGCCGGCAACGAGCAGTACTTC. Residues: CAWRRAGNEQYF.

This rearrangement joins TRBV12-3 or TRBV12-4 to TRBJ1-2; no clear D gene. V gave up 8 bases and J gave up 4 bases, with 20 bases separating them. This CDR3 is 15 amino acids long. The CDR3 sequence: CASRLKRSGSYGYTF. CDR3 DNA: TGTGCCAGCCGTCTGAAACGGTCGGGGAGCTATGGCTACACCTTC.

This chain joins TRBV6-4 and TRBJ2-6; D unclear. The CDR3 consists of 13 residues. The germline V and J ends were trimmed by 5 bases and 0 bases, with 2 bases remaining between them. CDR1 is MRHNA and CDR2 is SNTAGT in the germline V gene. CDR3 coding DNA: TGTGCCAGCAGTTTCTCTGGGGCCAACGTCCTGACTTTC. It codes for CASSFSGANVLTF.

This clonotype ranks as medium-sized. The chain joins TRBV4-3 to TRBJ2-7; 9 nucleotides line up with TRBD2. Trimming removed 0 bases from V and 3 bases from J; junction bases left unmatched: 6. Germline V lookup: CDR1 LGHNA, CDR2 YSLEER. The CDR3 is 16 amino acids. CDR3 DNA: TGCGCCAGCAGCCAAGATCGGCGGGGGGGAAACTACGAGCAGTACTTC. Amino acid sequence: CASSQDRRGGNYEQYF.

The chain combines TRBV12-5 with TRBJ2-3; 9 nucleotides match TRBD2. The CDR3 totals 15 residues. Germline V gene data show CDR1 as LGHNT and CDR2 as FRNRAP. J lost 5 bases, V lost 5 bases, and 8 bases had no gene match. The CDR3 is CASGRGGALKDTQYF. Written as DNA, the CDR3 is TGTGCTAGTGGTCGCGGGGGGGCCTTAAAAGATACGCAGTATTTT.

The DNA of the CDR3 is TGTGCCAGCAGCTTGGGGGGACTAGCCTTCACAGATACGCAGTATTTT. Its translation: CASSLGGLAFTDTQYF. The chain uses TRBV5-6 and TRBJ2-3; 9 positions match TRBD2. CDR3 length: 16 residues. Per germline, CDR1 SGHDT and CDR2 YYEEEE. The J segment lost 2 bases and the V segment lost 0 bases, leaving 4 bases of the junction unmatched.

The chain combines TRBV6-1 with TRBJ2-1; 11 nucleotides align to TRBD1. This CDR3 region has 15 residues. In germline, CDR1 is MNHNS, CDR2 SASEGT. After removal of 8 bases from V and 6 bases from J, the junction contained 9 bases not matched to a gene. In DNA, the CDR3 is TGTGCCAGCTCCCCCCCCGGGACAGGGGGCAATGAGCAGTTCTTC. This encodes CASSPPGTGGNEQFF.

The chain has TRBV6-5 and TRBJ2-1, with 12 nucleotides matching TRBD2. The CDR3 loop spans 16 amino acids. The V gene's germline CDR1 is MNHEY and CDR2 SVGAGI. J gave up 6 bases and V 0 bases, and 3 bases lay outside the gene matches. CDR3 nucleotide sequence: TGTGCCAGCAGTTACTCGCTAGCGGGGGGGCGCAATGAGCAGTTCTTC. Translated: CASSYSLAGGRNEQFF.

The CDR3 region is CASSAGSGGTGELFF. The CDR3 DNA follows: TGTGCCAGCAGCGCCGGGTCTGGGGGCACCGGGGAGCTGTTTTTT. V gene TRBV7-3 combines with J gene TRBJ2-2, with D possibly called TRBD1 or TRBD2 (5 bases each). V was trimmed by 5 bases and J by 4 bases, leaving 14 bases between them. The CDR3 has 15 residues. CDR1 is SGHTA, CDR2 FQGTGA, per germline.

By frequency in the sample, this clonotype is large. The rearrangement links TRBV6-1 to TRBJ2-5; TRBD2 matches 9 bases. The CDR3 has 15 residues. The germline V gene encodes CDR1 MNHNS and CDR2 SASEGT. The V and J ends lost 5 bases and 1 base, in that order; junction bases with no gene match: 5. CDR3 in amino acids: CASSTVSGGQETQYF. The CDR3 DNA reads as TGTGCCAGCAGTACTGTTAGCGGGGGCCAAGAGACCCAGTACTTC.

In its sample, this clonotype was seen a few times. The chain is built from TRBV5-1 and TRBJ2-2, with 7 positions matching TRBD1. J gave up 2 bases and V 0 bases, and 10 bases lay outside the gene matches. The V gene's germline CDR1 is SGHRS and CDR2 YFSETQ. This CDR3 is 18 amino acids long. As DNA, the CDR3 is TGCGCCAGCAGCTTGGAAAGATTTGGGACAGCTAACACCGGGGAGCTGTTTTTT. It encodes CASSLERFGTANTGELFF. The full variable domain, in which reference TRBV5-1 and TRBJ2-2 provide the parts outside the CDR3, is KAGVTQTPRYLIKTRGQQVTLSCSPISGHRSVSWYQQTPGQGLQFLFEYFSETQRNKGNFPGRFSGRQFSNSRSEMNVSTLELGDSALYLCASSLERFGTANTGELFFGEGSRLTVL.

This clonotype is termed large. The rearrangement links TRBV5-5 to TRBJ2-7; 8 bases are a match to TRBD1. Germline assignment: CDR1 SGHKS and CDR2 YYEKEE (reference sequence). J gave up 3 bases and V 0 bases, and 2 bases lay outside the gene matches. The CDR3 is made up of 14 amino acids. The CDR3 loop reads CASSLGTGGYEQYF. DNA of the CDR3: TGTGCCAGCAGCTTGGGAACAGGGGGCTACGAGCAGTACTTC. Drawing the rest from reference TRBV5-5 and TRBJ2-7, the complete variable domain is DAGVTQSPTHLIKTRGQQVTLRCSPISGHKSVSWYQQVLGQGPQFIFQYYEKEERGRGNFPDRFSARQFPNYSSELNVNALLLGDSALYLCASSLGTGGYEQYFGPGTRLTVT.

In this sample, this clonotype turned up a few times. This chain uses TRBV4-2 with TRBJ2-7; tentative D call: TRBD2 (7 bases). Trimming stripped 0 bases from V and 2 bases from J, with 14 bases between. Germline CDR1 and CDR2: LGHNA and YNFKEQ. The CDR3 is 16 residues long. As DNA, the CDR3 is TGTGCCAGCAGCCAAGATGAGGGGGGGGGCCCCTACGAGCAGTACTTC. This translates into CASSQDEGGGPYEQYF.